This T cell receptor (beta chain) was captured by sequencing in a study of CD8+ T cells in alopecia areata. Following RNA extraction, reverse transcription yielded cDNA that acted as the sequencing template. Produced via immunoSEQ multiplex PCR; TCRdb's table is partial and in-frame only. The sample is made up of under 20,000 clones, none counted only once. Sorting relied on CD4, CD8alpha, NKG2D, NKG2ACE and other markers applied to pooled cutaneous lymph node cells. The sample holds many counts of this clone. The germline and genes are mouse ones. The read gets to within 4 residues of the CDR3 end, and the germline J gene fills in the rest. This CDR3 comprises 14 residues. Germline CDR1 NNHDY, CDR2 SYVADS.

V is TRBV13-3 and J is TRBJ2-5; 10 bases fit TRBD2. This receptor was taken from a C3H/HeJ mouse with alopecia areata. As its MHC haplotype, the strain has H2-k. Sequenced input: CD8+ T cells sorted from a lymph node. CDR3 residues: CASSRLGGKDTQYF. CDR3 DNA, as far as it was read: TGTGCCAGCAGTCGACTGGGGGGAAAAGAC.